A selection of T cell receptor beta chains follows, all from one sample in a study of T cell responses to AZD1222 COVID-19 vaccine. Libraries were prepared by immunoSEQ multiplex PCR; TCRdb keeps only in-frame clonotypes and omits some of them. The sample yields about 150,000 clones, roughly nine tenths seen once. The sequenced sample was peripheral blood, obtained on day 0 of AZD1222 vaccination. Every receptor here comes from an adult in good health. CDR3s include the opening cysteine and the closing phenylalanine or tryptophan. The D gene is left open where the match is weak. Size is omitted from some rows. Given values are once, few, many or a class for expanded clones.

clone size	V gene	J gene	D gene	CDR3 DNA	CDR3 protein
-	TRBV4-3	TRBJ2-4	-	TGCGCCAGCAGCCAAGATCATGCAGCGGTAGCCAAAAACATTCAGTACTTC	CASSQDHAAVAKNIQYF
-	TRBV6-5	TRBJ1-5	-	TGTGCCAGCAGTCTACAGGACCGCAATCAGCCCCAGCATTTT	CASSLQDRNQPQHF
-	TRBV6-6	TRBJ2-1	TRBD2	TGTGCCAGCAGTAGATCGGGACTAGCGGGACCAAAAGGGGATGAGCAGTTCTTC	CASSRSGLAGPKGDEQFF
-	TRBV24-1	TRBJ2-2	-	TGTGCCACCAGAGGCTCGGGGGCGAGGACCGGGGAGCTGTTTTTT	CATRGSGARTGELFF
-	TRBV11-2	TRBJ2-2	-	TGTGCCAGCAGCTTCTATTCGGGAAACACCGGGGAGCTGTTTTTT	CASSFYSGNTGELFF
-	TRBV29-1	TRBJ2-7	-	TGCAGCGTTGTTATAGGGACCACCTACGAGCAGTACTTC	CSVVIGTTYEQYF
once	TRBV5-1	TRBJ2-2	-	TGCGCCAGCGGTCCTGACGGGGGGAACACCGGGGAGCTGTTTTTT	CASGPDGGNTGELFF
-	TRBV3-1/TRBV3-2	TRBJ1-3	-	TGTGCCAGCAGCCAACCCTCATTACCGGACAGCTACGGAAACACCATATATTTT	CASSQPSLPDSYGNTIYF
-	TRBV7-3	TRBJ1-1	-	TGTGCCAGCAGCTCCCTGGGGGAACCGAACACTGAAGCTTTCTTT	CASSSLGEPNTEAFF
-	TRBV4-3	TRBJ2-1	TRBD1	TGCGCCAGCAGCCGGGACAGGGCCCTCGGGGAGCAGTTCTTC	CASSRDRALGEQFF
-	TRBV3-1/TRBV3-2	TRBJ1-5	-	TGTGCCAGCAGCGAGTGGGGGAACAATCAGCCCCAGCATTTT	CASSEWGNNQPQHF
-	TRBV5-1	TRBJ2-7	-	TGCGCCAGCAGCTTGAGGGCGGTTGGCAGTGGGGAGCAGTACTTC	CASSLRAVGSGEQYF
few	TRBV7-2	TRBJ1-6	-	TGTGCCAGCAGCTCGGGACGGAATTCACCCCTCCACTTT	CASSSGRNSPLHF
-	TRBV6-5	TRBJ2-3	TRBD1	TGTGCCAGCAGTTACTTCGGACAGGGGTCCACAGATACGCAGTATTTT	CASSYFGQGSTDTQYF
-	TRBV2	TRBJ2-4	-	TGTGCCAGCAGCCCCGGGCCCATTCAGTACTTC	CASSPGPIQYF
-	TRBV7-8	TRBJ1-4	TRBD1	TGTGCCAGCAGCTCAGGGAGGGACAGTTACGAAAAACTGTTTTTT	CASSSGRDSYEKLFF
few	TRBV10-2	TRBJ1-4	-	TGCGCCACCCTCGGACCCTCGATCTTTGCAACTAATGAAAAACTGTTTTTT	CATLGPSIFATNEKLFF
-	TRBV5-1	TRBJ2-6	-	TGCGCCAGCAGCTTAACAGGAGAAAGCTCTGGGGCCAACGTCCTGACTTTC	CASSLTGESSGANVLTF
-	TRBV7-2	TRBJ1-5	-	TGTGCCAGCACCTATGAATCCAGGAGAAATCAGCCCCAGCATTTT	CASTYESRRNQPQHF
-	TRBV9	TRBJ2-1	TRBD2	TGTGCCAGCAGCGTGGGCGGACTAGATTTCGGTGAGCAGTTCTTC	CASSVGGLDFGEQFF